These 6 T cell receptor beta chains were sequenced from one sample in a study of blood T cell repertoires in COVID-19. Sequenced by immunoSEQ multiplex PCR; TCRdb stores in-frame clones only, minus some. The table includes 90,000 to 120,000 clones, 80% to 95% detected once. The specimen was peripheral blood. Every receptor here comes from a man in his 70s with acute or convalescent COVID-19.

Written as DNA, the CDR3 is TGTGCCAGCAGTTCCCAGGGGGCACTCAGGAATGAAAAACTGTTTTTT. Protein product: CASSSQGALRNEKLFF. The V gene is TRBV6-2 or TRBV6-3, the J gene TRBJ1-4; 8 bases align to TRBD1. CDR1 is MNHEY and CDR2 is SVGEGT in the germline V gene. Germline trimming cut 4 bases from V and 5 bases from J; bases unmatched to any gene: 9. The CDR3 consists of 16 residues.

J is TRBJ1-4 and V is TRBV10-3; the D gene is possibly TRBD1 (6 bases). The germline V and J ends were trimmed by 0 bases and 9 bases, with 14 bases remaining between them. CDR3 length: 15 residues. The germline V gene encodes CDR1 ENHRY and CDR2 SYGVKD. As DNA, the CDR3 is TGTGCCATCAGTGAGTCTAGCGGGGGCGCGAAAAAACTGTTTTTT. Protein sequence: CAISESSGGAKKLFF.

The chain employs TRBV19 and TRBJ1-1; perhaps TRBD1 as D (6 bases). This CDR3 is 15 amino acids long. V dropped 5 bases and J dropped 0 bases, with 13 bases sitting between them. Germline CDR1 is LNHDA and CDR2 is SQIVND (reference sequence). This chain's CDR3 is CASSRPGTLNTEAFF. DNA for the CDR3: TGTGCCAGTAGTCGCCCCGGGACACTGAACACTGAAGCTTTCTTT.

The chain links TRBV30 to TRBJ1-1; D is possibly TRBD1 (6 bases). The CDR3 has 13 residues. The germline V gene encodes CDR1 GTSNPN and CDR2 SVGIG (reference sequence). The germline V and J ends were trimmed by 2 bases and 2 bases, with 9 bases remaining between them. For the CDR3, the DNA is TGTGCCTGGAGTCAACAGGGAAACACTGAAGCTTTCTTT. Amino acid sequence: CAWSQQGNTEAFF.

In this sample, this clone turned up once. The rearrangement uses TRBV6-6 and TRBJ2-1, with D possibly being TRBD2 (5 bases). The CDR3 consists of 14 residues. V lost 7 bases, J lost 2 bases, and 12 bases lay in between. CDR1 is MNHNY and CDR2 is SVGAGI in the germline V gene (reference sequence). CDR3 residues: CASTTEGPYNEQFF. The DNA of the CDR3 is TGTGCCAGCACCACAGAGGGCCCCTACAATGAGCAGTTCTTC.

This clone has a single count. This chain joins TRBV2 and TRBJ1-1; 7 bases agree with TRBD1. The CDR3 extends over 15 amino acids. V shed 3 bases, J shed 2 bases, and the junction held 6 bases outside the gene matches. Germline CDR1 is SNHLY and CDR2 is FYNNEI. The chain's CDR3 is CASSDSGTDNTEAFF. In nucleotides, the CDR3 is TGTGCCAGCAGTGATTCCGGGACAGATAACACTGAAGCTTTCTTT. Full variable domain (outside the CDR3, taken from reference TRBV2 and TRBJ1-1): EPEVTQTPSHQVTQMGQEVILRCVPISNHLYFYWYRQILGQKVEFLVSFYNNEISEKSEIFDDQFSVERPDGSNFTLKIRSTKLEDSAMYFCASSDSGTDNTEAFFGQGTRLTVV.